This T cell receptor beta chain derives from a study of T cell responses to AZD1222 COVID-19 vaccine. Libraries were prepared by immunoSEQ multiplex PCR; TCRdb keeps only in-frame clonotypes and omits some of them. The sample records 130,000 to 150,000 clones, under 95% being singletons. Study findings and constraints: Spike as a whole was targeted by vaccine-associated CD4 TCRs, dominant at 160-218 and 743-854. Clonal diversity was possibly underestimated; the donors were predominantly white British and more often female. Among AZD1222 vaccinees, only six or seven were seropositive at baseline.

The CDR3 runs 17 residues. Trimming pared 2 bases from V and 1 base from J, leaving 14 bases between. Germline assignment: CDR1 MNHEY and CDR2 SVGEGT. About this clone itself: The antigen is undetermined.

The chain couples TRBV6-2 or TRBV6-3 to TRBJ2-2, with D possibly matching TRBD2 (5 bases). This sequence was found in an adult in good health. The sample was peripheral blood, taken on day 0 of AZD1222 vaccination. Written as DNA, the CDR3 is TGTGCCAGCAGTTACGTAATCAGCGGCTTGAACACCGGGGAGCTGTTTTTT. Protein product: CASSYVISGLNTGELFF.